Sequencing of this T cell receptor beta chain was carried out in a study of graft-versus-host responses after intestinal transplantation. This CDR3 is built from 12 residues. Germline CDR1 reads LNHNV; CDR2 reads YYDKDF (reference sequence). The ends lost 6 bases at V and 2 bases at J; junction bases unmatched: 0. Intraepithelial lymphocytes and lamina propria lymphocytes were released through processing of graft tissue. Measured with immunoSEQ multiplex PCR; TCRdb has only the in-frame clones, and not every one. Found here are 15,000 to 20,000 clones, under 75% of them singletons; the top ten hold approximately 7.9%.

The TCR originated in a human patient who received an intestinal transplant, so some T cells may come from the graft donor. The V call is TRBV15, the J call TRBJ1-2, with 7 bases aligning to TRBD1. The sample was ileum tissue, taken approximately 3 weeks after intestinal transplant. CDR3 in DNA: TGTGCCACCAGGACAGGGAACTATGGCTACACCTTC. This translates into CATRTGNYGYTF.